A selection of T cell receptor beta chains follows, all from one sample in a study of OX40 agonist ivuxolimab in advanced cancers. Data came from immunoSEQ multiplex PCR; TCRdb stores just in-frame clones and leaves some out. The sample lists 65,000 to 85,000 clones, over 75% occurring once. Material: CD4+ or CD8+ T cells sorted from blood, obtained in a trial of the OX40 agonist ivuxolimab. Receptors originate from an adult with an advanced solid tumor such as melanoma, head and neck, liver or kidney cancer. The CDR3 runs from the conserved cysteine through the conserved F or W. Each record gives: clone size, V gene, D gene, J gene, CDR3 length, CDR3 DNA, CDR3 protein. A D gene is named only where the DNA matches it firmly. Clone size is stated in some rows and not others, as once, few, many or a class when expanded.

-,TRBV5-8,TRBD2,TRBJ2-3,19,TGTGCCAGCAGCCCCCCTGGGACTAGCGGAATAGGTTCCAAAGATACGCAGTATTTT,CASSPPGTSGIGSKDTQYF
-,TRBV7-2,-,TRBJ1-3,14,TGTGCCAGCAGCTCGGACCCTCGCGGAAACACCATATATTTT,CASSSDPRGNTIYF
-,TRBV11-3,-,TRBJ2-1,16,TGTGCCAGCAGTTCATTAGGTGTTGGCTCCTACAATGAGCAGTTCTTC,CASSSLGVGSYNEQFF
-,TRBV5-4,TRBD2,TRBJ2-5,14,TGTGCCAGCAGCGTGTCCGGGGGGGCGGAGACCCAGTACTTC,CASSVSGGAETQYF
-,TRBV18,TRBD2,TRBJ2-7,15,TGTGCCAGCTCACCGAGCACTGGGGGGGGCTACGAGCAGTACTTC,CASSPSTGGGYEQYF
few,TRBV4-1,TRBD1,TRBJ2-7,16,TGCGCCAGCAGCCAACCTATTGGGACAGGTACCTACGAGCAGTACTTC,CASSQPIGTGTYEQYF
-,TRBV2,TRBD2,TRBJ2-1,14,TGTGCCACTGACCGGGACGGGGGGTCAGATGAGCAGTTCTTC,CATDRDGGSDEQFF
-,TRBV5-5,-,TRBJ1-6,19,TGTGCCAGCAGCTTGGCCCGAGCTTGGGATAAAGGCTTGGGGTCACCCCTCCACTTT,CASSLARAWDKGLGSPLHF
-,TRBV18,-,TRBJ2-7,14,TGTGCCAGCTCACCACCGGGACTTCCCTACGAGCAGTACTTC,CASSPPGLPYEQYF
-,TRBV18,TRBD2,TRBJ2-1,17,TGTGCCAGCTCACCCTTTCTAGCGGGGGCCAACTACAATGAGCAGTTCTTC,CASSPFLAGANYNEQFF
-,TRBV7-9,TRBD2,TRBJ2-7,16,TGTGCCAGCAGCGGCTCGGGGACTAGCGGGAGGGCTCGACAGTACTTC,CASSGSGTSGRARQYF
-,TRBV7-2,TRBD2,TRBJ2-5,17,TGTGCCAGCAGCTTAACCTTGGGACTAGGAGGCCAAGAGACCCAGTACTTC,CASSLTLGLGGQETQYF
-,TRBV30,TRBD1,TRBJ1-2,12,TGTGCCGTCGAGCAGGGGGCTGGAGGCTACACCTTC,CAVEQGAGGYTF
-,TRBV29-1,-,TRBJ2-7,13,TGCAGCGCTCGAAGGGGCAGGGAAGGCGAGCAGTACTTC,CSARRGREGEQYF
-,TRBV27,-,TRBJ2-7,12,TGTGCCAGCAGTCCAGGGAGCTACGAGCAGTACTTC,CASSPGSYEQYF
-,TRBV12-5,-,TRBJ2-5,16,TGTGCTAGTGGTTCGTGGCCCAATAGGGGACAAGAGACCCAGTACTTC,CASGSWPNRGQETQYF
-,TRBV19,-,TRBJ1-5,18,TGTGCCAGTAGTATAACCCGGGGAGCCAGCTATAGCAATCAGCCCCAGCATTTT,CASSITRGASYSNQPQHF
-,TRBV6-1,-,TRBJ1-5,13,TGTGCCAGCAGTGAACCCGGGAATCAGCCCCAGCATTTT,CASSEPGNQPQHF
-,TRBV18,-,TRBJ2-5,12,TGTGCCAGCTCTCGTCTGAAAGAGACCCAGTACTTC,CASSRLKETQYF
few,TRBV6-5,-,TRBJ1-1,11,TGTGCCAGCGGTCGGGGCACTGAAGCTTTCTTT,CASGRGTEAFF
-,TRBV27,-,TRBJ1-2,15,TGTGCCAGCACCCCCTGGGGCGGGAGGCACTATGGCTACACCTTC,CASTPWGGRHYGYTF
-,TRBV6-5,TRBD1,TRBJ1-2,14,TGTGCCAGCAGTTTCGGGACAGGGGGCTATGGCTACACCTTC,CASSFGTGGYGYTF
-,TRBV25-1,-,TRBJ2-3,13,TGTGCCAGCAGCCTATTTTTATCAGATACGCAGTATTTT,CASSLFLSDTQYF
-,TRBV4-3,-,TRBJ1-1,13,TGCGCCAGCAGCCAAGATGAGCGATCTGAAGCTTTCTTT,CASSQDERSEAFF
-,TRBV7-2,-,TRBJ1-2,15,TGTGCCAGCAGCTTAGCAGAAGGTTTCAACTATGGCTACACCTTC,CASSLAEGFNYGYTF
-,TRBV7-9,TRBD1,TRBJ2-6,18,TGTGCCAGCAGTCGGACAGGGAGGCCTCTCTCTGGGGCCAACGTCCTGACTTTC,CASSRTGRPLSGANVLTF